These 7 T cell receptor beta chains came from one sample sequenced in a study of read filtering for tumor transcriptome and immune sequencing. This library used roughly 400 ng RNA and molecular barcoded adaptors spanning alpha/delta and beta/gamma chains. TCRdb recomputed calls from the reads with MiXCR, one row per CDR3 protein. The repertoire holds about 40,000 distinct CDR3 sequences, with roughly 13% as singletons. The sample comprised a population of CD138-negative cells sorted from bone marrow. These TCRs come from a donor at least 40 years old with multiple myeloma.

At least ten counts were recorded for this clonotype. The chain combines TRBV29-1 with TRBJ2-7; a weak D match, TRBD1 (6 bases). Germline values: CDR1 SQVTM, CDR2 ANQGSEA. This CDR3 is 11 amino acids long. Trimming shortened V by 6 bases and J by 12 bases, and 18 bases separated the two germline ends. The CDR3 loop reads CSVTQGGETYF. The CDR3 region has the DNA TGCAGCGTCACCCAAGGGGGAGAAACGTACTTC.

About this clonotype: Only one base separates this from a far larger clonotype, so it likely reflects a read error. V usage is TRBV7-3 and J usage is TRBJ2-1; 9 bases map to TRBD1. Germline V CDR1 and CDR2: SGHTA, FQGTGA. CDR3 length: 18 amino acids. CDR3: CASLKGNIGQGSYNELFF. The CDR3 DNA reads TGTGCCAGCTTGAAAGGGAATATCGGACAGGGGTCCTACAATGAGCTGTTCTTC.

This clonotype has a handful of counts. V usage is TRBV7-9 and J usage is TRBJ2-7; D ambiguous. Germline CDR1 and CDR2: SEHNR and FQNEAQ (reference sequence). Trimming stripped 0 bases from V and 7 bases from J, with 10 bases between. This CDR3 region has 13 residues. The CDR3 nucleotides are TGTGCCAGCAGCTTAGCGGGCGGCTTGGAGCAGTACTTC. This codes for CASSLAGGLEQYF.

With regard to this clonotype: A clone one base away is much larger, so this may be a read error. The chain couples TRBV15 to TRBJ2-4; the D gene is possibly TRBD2 (6 bases). The CDR3 totals 16 residues. The germline V gene encodes CDR1 LNHNV and CDR2 YYDKDF (reference sequence). This chain's CDR3 is CVTSGPGLRAKNIQYF. The DNA of the CDR3 is TGTGTCACCAGCGGACCGGGACTCCGAGCCAAAAACATTCAGTACTTC.

In regard to this clonotype: A far more abundant clone sits one base away, making this likely a read error. This sequence joins TRBV12-3 or TRBV12-4 and TRBJ2-1; 8 positions agree with TRBD2. This CDR3 has 14 residues. The trim removed 6 bases at V and 8 bases at J, leaving 9 bases unmatched. This chain's CDR3 is CASRHKAGAHEQFF. DNA of the CDR3: TGTGCCAGCAGGCACAAAGCGGGAGCTCATGAGCAGTTCTTC.

This clonotype was observed at least ten times. The V call is TRBV20-1, the J call TRBJ2-5; D is perhaps TRBD1 or TRBD2 (5 bases each). Germline assignment: CDR1 DFQATT and CDR2 SNEGSKA (reference sequence). CDR3 length equals 13 residues. V was pared by 6 bases and J by 5 bases, with 16 bases between. CDR3 sequence reads: CSAAPGRRETQYF. In DNA, the CDR3 is TGCAGTGCAGCACCGGGACGGAGGGAGACCCAGTACTTC.

This clonotype occurred many times. The chain combines TRBV28 with TRBJ2-2; 10 positions match TRBD2. The junction had 9 bases not matched to a gene; V was cut back by 5 bases and J by 6 bases. The CDR3 covers 16 residues. Germline lookup yields CDR1 MDHEN and CDR2 SYDVKM. The CDR3 DNA sequence: TGTGCCAGCAGTGCCCCCGGGACTAGCGAGGCCGGGGAGCTGTTTTTT. Protein: CASSAPGTSEAGELFF.